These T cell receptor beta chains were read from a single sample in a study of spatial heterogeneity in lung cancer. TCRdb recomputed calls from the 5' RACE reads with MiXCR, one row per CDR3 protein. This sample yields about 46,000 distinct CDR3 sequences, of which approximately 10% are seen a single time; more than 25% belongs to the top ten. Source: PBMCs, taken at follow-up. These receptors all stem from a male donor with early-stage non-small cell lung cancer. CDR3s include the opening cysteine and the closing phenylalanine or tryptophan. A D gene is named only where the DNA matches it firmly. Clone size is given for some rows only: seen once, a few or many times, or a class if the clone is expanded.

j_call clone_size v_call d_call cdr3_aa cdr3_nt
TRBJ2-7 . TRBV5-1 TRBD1 CASSSQGASGEQYF TGCGCCAGCAGCTCACAGGGGGCTAGCGGCGAGCAGTACTTC
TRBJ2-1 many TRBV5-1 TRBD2 CASSPGGLAGRNEQFF TGCGCCAGCAGCCCAGGCGGACTAGCGGGAAGGAATGAGCAGTTCTTC
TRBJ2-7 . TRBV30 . CAWSNEGPAPPQYF TGTGCCTGGAGTAATGAGGGCCCCGCTCCCCCTCAGTACTTC
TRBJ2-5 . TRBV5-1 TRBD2 CASRARGAGGQETQYF TGCGCCAGCCGCGCGAGGGGAGCGGGGGGCCAAGAGACCCAGTACTTC
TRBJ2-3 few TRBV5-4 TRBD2 CASSLVLAGGSTDTQYF TGTGCCAGCAGCTTGGTGTTGGCGGGGGGTAGCACAGATACGCAGTATTTT
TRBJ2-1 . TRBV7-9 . CASSLLGSNNEQFF TGTGCCAGCAGCTTATTGGGATCAAACAATGAGCAGTTCTTC
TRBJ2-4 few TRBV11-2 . CASSLTGNSFRNIQYF TGTGCCAGCAGCTTAACGGGGAATTCGTTTAGAAACATTCAGTACTTC
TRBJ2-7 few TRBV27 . CASRSLGSYEQYF TGTGCCAGCCGATCCCTTGGCTCCTACGAGCAGTACTTC
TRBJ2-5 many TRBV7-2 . CASSEARTGKTQYF TGTGCCAGCAGCGAAGCCAGGACGGGGAAGACCCAGTACTTC
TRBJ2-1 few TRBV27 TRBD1 CAISNGQGKFF TGTGCCATCTCAAACGGACAGGGGAAGTTCTTC